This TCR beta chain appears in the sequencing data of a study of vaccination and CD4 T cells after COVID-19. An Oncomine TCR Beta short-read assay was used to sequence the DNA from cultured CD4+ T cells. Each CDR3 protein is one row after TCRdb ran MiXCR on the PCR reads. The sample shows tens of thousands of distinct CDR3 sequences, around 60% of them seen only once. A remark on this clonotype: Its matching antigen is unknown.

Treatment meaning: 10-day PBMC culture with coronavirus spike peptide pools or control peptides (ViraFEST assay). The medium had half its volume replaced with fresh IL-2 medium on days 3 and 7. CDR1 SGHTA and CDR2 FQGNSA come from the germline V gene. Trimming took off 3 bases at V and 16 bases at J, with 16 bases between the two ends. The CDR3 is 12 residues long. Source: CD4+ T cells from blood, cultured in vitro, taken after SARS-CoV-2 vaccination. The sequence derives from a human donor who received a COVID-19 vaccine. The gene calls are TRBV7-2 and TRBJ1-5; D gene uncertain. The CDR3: CASSLGSGRKHF. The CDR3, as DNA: TGTGCCAGCAGCTTGGGCAGCGGCAGGAAACATTTT.